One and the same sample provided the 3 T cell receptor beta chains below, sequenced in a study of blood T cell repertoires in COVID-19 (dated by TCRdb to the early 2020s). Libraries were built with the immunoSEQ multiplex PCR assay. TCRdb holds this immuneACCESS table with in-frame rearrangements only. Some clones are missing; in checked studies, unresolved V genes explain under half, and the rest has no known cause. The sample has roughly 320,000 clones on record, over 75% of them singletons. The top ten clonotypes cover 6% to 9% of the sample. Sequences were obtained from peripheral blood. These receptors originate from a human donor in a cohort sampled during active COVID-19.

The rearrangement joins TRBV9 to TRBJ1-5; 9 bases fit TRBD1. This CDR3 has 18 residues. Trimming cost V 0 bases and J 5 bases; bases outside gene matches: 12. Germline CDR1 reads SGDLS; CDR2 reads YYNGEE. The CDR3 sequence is CASSVVPSRDREHQPQHF. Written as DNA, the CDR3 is TGTGCCAGCAGCGTAGTTCCCTCCCGGGACAGGGAACATCAGCCCCAGCATTTT.

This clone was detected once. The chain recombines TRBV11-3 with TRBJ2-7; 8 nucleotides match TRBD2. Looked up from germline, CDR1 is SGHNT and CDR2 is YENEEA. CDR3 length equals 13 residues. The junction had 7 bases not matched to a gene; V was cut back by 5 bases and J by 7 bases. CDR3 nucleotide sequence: TGTGCCAGCAGCCCGGGACCGGGAGGGGAGCAGTACTTC. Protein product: CASSPGPGGEQYF.

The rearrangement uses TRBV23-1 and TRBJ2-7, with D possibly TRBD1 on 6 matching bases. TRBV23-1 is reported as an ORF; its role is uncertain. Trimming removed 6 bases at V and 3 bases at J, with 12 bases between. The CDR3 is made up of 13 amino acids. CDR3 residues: CASSQDSIYEQYF. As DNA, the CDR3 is TGCGCCAGCAGCCAGGACAGCATCTACGAGCAGTACTTC.